This T cell receptor beta chain was captured in a study of cytomegalovirus exposure and HLA in healthy donors. With respect to this clone: Antigen: not known.

PCR was performed using 60 Vbeta and 13 Jbeta primers. Profiling relied on immunoSEQ multiplex PCR, and the TCRdb table lists in-frame clones only, not all of them. The table shows 100,000 or so clones, with 80% to 90% occurring only once. CDR1 and CDR2 from the germline V gene are SGHVS and FNYEAQ. V was cut by 1 base and J by 4 bases, with 8 bases left in between. This CDR3 has 14 residues. Regarding the study as a whole: Most TCRs appeared rarely, but some public TCRs recurred in many donors. Exclusion applied to some V segments, including TRBV6-2 and TRBV6-3, as they were indistinguishable.

Each of the donors was a healthy bone marrow donor. What was sequenced was PBMCs. The chain links TRBV7-6 to TRBJ1-5; weak D call: TRBD1 (6 bases). This receptor was identified in a man aged 25-45 years in good health and CMV-seropositive. The CDR3 region is CASSLGQGNQPQHF. CDR3 nucleotides: TGTGCCAGCAGCTTAGGGCAGGGGAATCAGCCCCAGCATTTT.